This T cell receptor (beta chain) was profiled in a study of OX40 agonist ivuxolimab in advanced cancers. Using immunoSEQ multiplex PCR, the repertoire was profiled, and TCRdb retains in-frame clones only, with some absent. The profile covers roughly 50,000 clones, with around four fifths appearing a single time and 3% to 4.5% taken by the ten largest. V was cut by 4 bases and J by 3 bases, with 10 bases left in between. Germline CDR1 and CDR2: KGHSH and LQKENI. This CDR3 region has 15 residues. This clonotype was sampled from an adult with an advanced solid tumor such as melanoma, head and neck, liver or kidney cancer. V gene TRBV18 combines with J gene TRBJ2-6; either TRBD1 or TRBD2 may fit D (5 bases each). Sequencing used CD4+ or CD8+ T cells sorted from blood, obtained in a trial of the OX40 agonist ivuxolimab. CDR3 DNA: TGTGCCAGCTCACTCCAGGGAGATGGGGCCAACGTCCTGACTTTC. It translates to CASSLQGDGANVLTF.